This T cell receptor beta chain was sequenced in a study of neurological immune-mediated disorders. Findings and limits, study-wide: Falling below healthy controls, multiple sclerosis showed the least TCR clonal expansion, while HTLV-1-associated myelopathy showed the most.

V was clipped by 5 bases and J by 4 bases, with 9 bases between them. Germline lookup yields CDR1 GTSNPN and CDR2 SVGIG (reference sequence). The CDR3 is 13 residues long. This clonotype has a handful of counts. Its antigen remains unidentified. The authors produced cDNA by 5'RACE using 10-nucleotide random UMIs. TCRdb re-derived calls from the 5' RACE reads in MiXCR, one entry per CDR3 protein. Of tens of thousands of distinct CDR3 sequences detected, 17% appear once; the ten largest clones hold 15%. The unsorted libraries had their origin in 2 million PBMCs stored at -80 C. Specimen: PBMCs. This chain links TRBV30 with TRBJ2-6, with D unclear. The receptor was isolated from a woman in her forties in good health. In DNA form, the CDR3 reads TGTGCCTGGGGGCCCAGGGGGGCCAACGTCCTGACTTTC. Its protein is CAWGPRGANVLTF.